A selection of T cell receptor beta chains follows, all from one sample in a study of tumor-infiltrating lymphocytes in primary liver carcinoma. TCRdb re-analysed the multiplex PCR reads in MiXCR, keeping a single row per CDR3 protein. The profile shows 330,000 or so distinct CDR3 sequences, roughly 61% of them singletons. The sequenced material came from peripheral blood. These receptors all come from a man aged 35 to 55 with primary liver carcinoma and hepatitis B virus infection. CDR3s leave out the opening cysteine and the closing phenylalanine or tryptophan. The order of the fields is V gene, J gene, CDR3 protein.

TRBV6-2/TRBV6-3	TRBJ1-5	ASSSSIKIGNQPRH
TRBV5-1	TRBJ2-3	ASSSGLYGTGTQY
TRBV6-1	TRBJ1-1	ASSLQGASRIEAF
TRBV5-5	TRBJ2-3	ASSLGQGDEWDTQY
TRBV10-2	TRBJ2-5	ACSAQVQETQY
TRBV6-1	TRBJ1-5	ANSELGRDQPQH
TRBV11-3	TRBJ2-3	ASSFEGSTHY
TRBV11-2	TRBJ2-7	ASSLEAGLTYEQY
TRBV28	TRBJ2-1	ASSFLGGVNNEQF
TRBV6-2/TRBV6-3	TRBJ2-1	ASSYSVCKPDGNEQF
TRBV6-6	TRBJ1-2	ASSFNGGTAYGYT
TRBV6-6	TRBJ1-3	ASRNPGTGGNTIY
TRBV28	TRBJ2-1	AGSETSGIHF
TRBV4-1	TRBJ2-1	ASSQRLCGYQDYNEQF
TRBV5-6	TRBJ2-6	ASRFREPPSGANILT
TRBV6-1	TRBJ2-2	ASSEVPGTVAGELF
TRBV11-2	TRBJ2-2	ANIRTREELF
TRBV5-1	TRBJ1-4	ASSGGTGPNEKLF
TRBV12-3/TRBV12-4	TRBJ2-1	ASSLRFLAGNVEQF
TRBV28	TRBJ2-7	ASSLGREQY
TRBV10-2	TRBJ2-1	ASRKGVAGGSYNEQF
TRBV6-6	TRBJ2-3	ASSHGTDTQY
TRBV4-1	TRBJ2-1	ASSQGEAGAGVHNEQF
TRBV6-5	TRBJ2-1	ASGSREGLWEQF